The 3 T cell receptor beta chains listed next were all sequenced from one sample in a study of blood T cell repertoires in COVID-19. Sequencing used immunoSEQ multiplex PCR; TCRdb keeps in-frame clones, though not all of them. The table shows approximately 270,000 clones, with 85% to 90% occurring only once. Sequencing was done on a sample of PBMCs or T cells enriched from blood (not recorded which). The origin of the receptors is a woman between 25 and 40 years old with acute COVID-19.

The chain recombines TRBV9 with TRBJ1-5; D remains unclear. This CDR3 has 15 amino acids. Germline V CDR1 and CDR2: SGDLS, YYNGEE. Trimming removed 3 bases from V and 5 bases from J, with 15 bases in between. CDR3 amino acids: CASSEGEGWYQPQHF. DNA of the CDR3: TGTGCCAGCAGCGAAGGAGAGGGCTGGTATCAGCCCCAGCATTTT.

The chain combines TRBV7-3 with TRBJ2-1; weak D call: TRBD2 (6 bases). Trimming shortened V by 2 bases and J by 2 bases, and 10 bases separated the two germline ends. The CDR3 contains 15 residues. CDR1 and CDR2 from the germline V gene are SGHTA and FQGTGA. The CDR3 region is CASSLDASAYNEQFF. The CDR3 DNA reads as TGTGCCAGCAGCTTAGACGCTAGCGCCTACAATGAGCAGTTCTTC.

This clone has just a few counts. V is TRBV7-8 and J is TRBJ2-2, with 7 bases matching TRBD2. The V and J ends lost 4 bases and 4 bases, in that order; junction bases with no gene match: 6. The germline CDR1 and CDR2 sequences are SGHVS and FQNEAQ. The CDR3 runs to 15 residues. CDR3: CASSSGRGVTGELFF. In DNA, the CDR3 is TGTGCCAGCAGCTCCGGCCGGGGGGTCACCGGGGAGCTGTTTTTT. The full variable domain, in which reference TRBV7-8 and TRBJ2-2 provide the parts outside the CDR3, is GAGVSQSPRYKVAKRGQDVALRCDPISGHVSLFWYQQALGQGPEFLTYFQNEAQLDKSGLPSDRFFAERPEGSVSTLKIQRTQQEDSAVYLCASSSGRGVTGELFFGEGSRLTVL.